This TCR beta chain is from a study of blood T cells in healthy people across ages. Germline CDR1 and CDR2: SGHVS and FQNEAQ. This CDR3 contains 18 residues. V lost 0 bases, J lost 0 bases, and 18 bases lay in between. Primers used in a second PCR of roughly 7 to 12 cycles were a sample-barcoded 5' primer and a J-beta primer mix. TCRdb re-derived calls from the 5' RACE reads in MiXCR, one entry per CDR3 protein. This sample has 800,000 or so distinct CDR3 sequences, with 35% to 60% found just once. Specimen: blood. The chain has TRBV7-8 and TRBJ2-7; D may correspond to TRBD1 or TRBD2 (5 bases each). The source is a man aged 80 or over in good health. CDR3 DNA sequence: TGTGCCAGCAGCTTAGCAGGTTCCGGGACGGGCCTCTCCTACGAGCAGTACTTC. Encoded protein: CASSLAGSGTGLSYEQYF.